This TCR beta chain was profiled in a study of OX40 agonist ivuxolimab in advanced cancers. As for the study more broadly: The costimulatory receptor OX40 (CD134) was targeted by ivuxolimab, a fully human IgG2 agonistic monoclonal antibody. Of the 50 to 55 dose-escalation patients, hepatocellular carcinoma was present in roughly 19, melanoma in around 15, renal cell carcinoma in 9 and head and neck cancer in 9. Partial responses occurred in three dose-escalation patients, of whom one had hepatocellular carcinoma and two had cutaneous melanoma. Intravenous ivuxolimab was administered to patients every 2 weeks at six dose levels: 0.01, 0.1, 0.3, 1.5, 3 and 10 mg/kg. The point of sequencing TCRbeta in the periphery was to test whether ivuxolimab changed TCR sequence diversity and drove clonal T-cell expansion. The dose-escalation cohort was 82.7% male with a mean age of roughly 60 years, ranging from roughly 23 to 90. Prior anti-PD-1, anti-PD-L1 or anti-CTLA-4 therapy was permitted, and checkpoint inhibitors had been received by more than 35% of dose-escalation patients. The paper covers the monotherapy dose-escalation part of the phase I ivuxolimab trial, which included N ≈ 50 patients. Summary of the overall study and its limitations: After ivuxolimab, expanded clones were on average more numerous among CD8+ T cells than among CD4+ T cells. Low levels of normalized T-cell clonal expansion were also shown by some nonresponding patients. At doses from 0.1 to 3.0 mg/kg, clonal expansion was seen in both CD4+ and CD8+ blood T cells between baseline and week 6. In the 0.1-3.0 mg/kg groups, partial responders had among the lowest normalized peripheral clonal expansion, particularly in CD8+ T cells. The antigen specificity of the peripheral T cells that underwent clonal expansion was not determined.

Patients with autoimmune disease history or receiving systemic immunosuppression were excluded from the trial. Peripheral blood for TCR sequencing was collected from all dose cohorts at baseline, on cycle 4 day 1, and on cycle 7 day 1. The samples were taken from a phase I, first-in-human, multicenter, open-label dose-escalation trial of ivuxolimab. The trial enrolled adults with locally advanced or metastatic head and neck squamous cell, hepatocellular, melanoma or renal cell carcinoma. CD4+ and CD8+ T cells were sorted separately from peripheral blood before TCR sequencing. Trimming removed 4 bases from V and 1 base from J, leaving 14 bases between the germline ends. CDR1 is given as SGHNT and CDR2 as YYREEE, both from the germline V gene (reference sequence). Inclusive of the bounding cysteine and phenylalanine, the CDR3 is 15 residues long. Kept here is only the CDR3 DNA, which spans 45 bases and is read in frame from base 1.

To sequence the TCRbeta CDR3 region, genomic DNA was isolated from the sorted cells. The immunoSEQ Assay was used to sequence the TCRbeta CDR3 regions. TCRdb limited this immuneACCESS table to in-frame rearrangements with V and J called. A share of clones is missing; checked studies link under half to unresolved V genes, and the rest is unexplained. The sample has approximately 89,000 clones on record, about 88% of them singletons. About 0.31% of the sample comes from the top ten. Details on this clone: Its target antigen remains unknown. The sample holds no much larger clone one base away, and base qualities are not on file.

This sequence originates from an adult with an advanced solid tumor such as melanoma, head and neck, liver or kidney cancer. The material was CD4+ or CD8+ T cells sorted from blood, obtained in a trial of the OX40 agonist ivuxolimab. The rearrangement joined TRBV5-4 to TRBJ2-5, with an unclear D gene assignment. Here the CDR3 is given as CASSPGSLGQETQYF. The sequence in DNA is TGTGCCAGCAGCCCCGGGTCCCTGGGCCAAGAGACCCAGTACTTC.